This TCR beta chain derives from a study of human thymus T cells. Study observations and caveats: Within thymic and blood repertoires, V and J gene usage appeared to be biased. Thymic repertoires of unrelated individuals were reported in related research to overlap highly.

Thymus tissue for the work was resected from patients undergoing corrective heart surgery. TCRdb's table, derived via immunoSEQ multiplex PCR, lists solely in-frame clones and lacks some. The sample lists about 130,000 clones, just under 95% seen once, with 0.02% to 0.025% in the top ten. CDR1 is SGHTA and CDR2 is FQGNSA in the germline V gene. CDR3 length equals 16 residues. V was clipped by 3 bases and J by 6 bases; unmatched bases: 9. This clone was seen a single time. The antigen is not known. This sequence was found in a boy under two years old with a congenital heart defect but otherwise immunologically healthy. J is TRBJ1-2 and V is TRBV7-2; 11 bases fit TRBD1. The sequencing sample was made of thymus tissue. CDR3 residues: CASSLRTGQGGNGYTF. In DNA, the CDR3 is TGTGCCAGCAGCTTGAGGACGGGACAGGGGGGTAATGGCTACACCTTC.